This T cell receptor beta chain was sequenced for a study of T cell responses to AZD1222 COVID-19 vaccine. Study-level background: Analyses pooled second doses at about 4 or about 12 weeks. Broader study findings: Females outnumbered males among donors, who were mostly white British; clonal diversity was possibly underestimated. Regions left unmutated in variants are reportedly the target of nearly half of spike-specific TCRs.

In the case of this clone: Its cognate antigen is unknown.

This CDR3 has 15 residues. Germline lookup yields CDR1 SGHAT and CDR2 FQNNGV. After removal of 1 base from V and 6 bases from J, the junction contained 3 bases not matched to a gene. The method was immunoSEQ multiplex PCR; TCRdb's version includes in-frame clones alone and lacks a portion of them. The sample shows roughly 150,000 clones, about nine tenths of them seen only once. The chain combines TRBV11-2 with TRBJ2-2; 9 bases fit TRBD2. The sequencing here drew on peripheral blood, taken on day 0 of AZD1222 vaccination. This sequence was found in an adult in good health. This CDR3 is CASSLGGRVSGELFF. In nucleotides, the CDR3 is TGTGCCAGCAGCTTAGGCGGGAGGGTCTCCGGGGAGCTGTTTTTT.